The rows below give T cell receptor beta chains drawn from one sample of a study of blood T cell repertoires in COVID-19. Clones were read by immunoSEQ multiplex PCR, and TCRdb kept only the in-frame ones, dropping some. Of 160,000 or so clones listed, around 80% are singletons. Sequences were obtained from peripheral blood. The source is a man between 60 and 70 years old with acute or convalescent COVID-19. CDR3s include the opening cysteine and the closing phenylalanine or tryptophan. The D gene is left open where the match is weak. The size of a clone is reported for some rows only, either as once, few or many, or as a class for expanded clones.

v_call | d_call | clone_size | cdr3_aa
TRBV24-1 | TRBD1 | NA | CATSDLNQGASGTGELFF
TRBV12-5 | NA | NA | CASGLHGSNSPLHF
TRBV10-3 | TRBD2 | NA | CATQRDPGETQYF
TRBV4-1 | TRBD1 | NA | CASSQGQGANADTQYF
TRBV5-5 | TRBD2 | NA | CASSLLAGGARGTDTQYF
TRBV5-4 | NA | NA | CAGTHRVYDEKLFF
TRBV28 | NA | NA | CASSSRGSSGGRGEKLFF
TRBV6-5 | TRBD1 | NA | CASSLDRVSNEQYF
TRBV28 | TRBD2 | NA | CASSLIAGGPGNEQFF
TRBV10-3 | TRBD1 | NA | CAIYDRGLSGANVLTF
TRBV6-5 | TRBD1 | NA | CASRADRGHTEAFF
TRBV7-2 | TRBD2 | NA | CASSPRRGGQVDTQYF
TRBV27 | NA | NA | CASIGAKGTEAFF
TRBV12-3/TRBV12-4 | NA | NA | CASSLGGVGYTF
TRBV2 | TRBD2 | NA | CASSEALQLLSQREGHEQFF
TRBV7-9 | TRBD1 | NA | CASSPQGDSRNTIYF
TRBV30 | TRBD1 | NA | CAWTLGQYSGNTIYF
TRBV6-2/TRBV6-3 | NA | NA | CASSYTPLPGGRDTQYF
TRBV20-1 | NA | NA | CSARVSETYTF
TRBV27 | NA | NA | CASRKEGGRTDTQYF
TRBV18 | NA | NA | CASSPTSHYEQYF
TRBV3-1/TRBV3-2 | TRBD1 | NA | CASSLGQGSNSPLHF
TRBV19 | TRBD2 | many | CASSTLAGGYNEQFF
TRBV7-6 | NA | few | CASSLAGASTDTQYF
TRBV5-1 | NA | NA | CASSPRGGPLNTEAFF
TRBV27 | NA | NA | CASSLRQGPPYGYTF
TRBV7-2 | NA | NA | CASSLTQANTEAFF
TRBV6-5 | NA | few | CASRTNGLTDTQYF
TRBV6-5 | TRBD1 | NA | CASSYSRTGRSPLHF
TRBV6-5 | TRBD1 | few | CASSYYGSGGSSPLHF
TRBV10-1 | NA | NA | CASSFGQSYEQYF
TRBV19 | NA | NA | CATRQYTGELFF
TRBV7-9 | NA | NA | CASSLAGVDTGELFF
TRBV27 | TRBD1 | NA | CASRGQGGNTIYF
TRBV19 | TRBD1 | NA | CASSIQGVTNEKLFF
TRBV19 | TRBD2 | NA | CASTLGLAGNEQFF
TRBV7-6 | TRBD2 | NA | CASSSILAGGGNEQFF
TRBV6-1 | NA | NA | CASSEVGGRNSYEQYF
TRBV11-2 | TRBD2 | NA | CASSIRLAGGTKYNEQFF
TRBV3-1/TRBV3-2 | TRBD1 | NA | CASSPGQGNYPEAFF
TRBV5-1 | NA | NA | CASSPGPGETKNIQYF
TRBV7-2 | TRBD1 | NA | CASSPLGTGRDRVFYEQYF
TRBV7-3 | NA | NA | CASSAGTREVLTF